A single sample is the source of the 11 T cell receptor beta chains below, sequenced in a study of Ad26.COV2.S vaccination and SARS-CoV-2 variants. Generated by immunoSEQ multiplex PCR, the TCRdb table keeps only in-frame clones and is missing some. Here the sample spans about 500,000 clones, nearly 90% being singletons. Noted treatment: roughly 20 received Ad26.COV2.S at low or high dose, single or two shots; 5 received placebo; per-sample allocation not given. After the first vaccine or placebo injection, samples were drawn on day 63. Sequencing used peripheral blood, obtained in a trial of Ad26.COV2.S vaccine versus placebo. The receptors were gathered from a person aged 18-65 years who received the Ad26.COV2.S COVID-19 vaccine or a placebo.

The J gene is TRBJ2-1, the V gene TRBV19; no clear D. This CDR3 has 15 residues. V shed 5 bases and J shed 0 bases, with 11 bases lying between them. CDR1 is LNHDA and CDR2 is SQIVND in the germline V gene (reference sequence). The CDR3 nucleotides read TGTGCCAGTAGTCTCCTCCGGTCCTCCTACAATGAGCAGTTCTTC. Protein product: CASSLLRSSYNEQFF.

The V and J genes are TRBV28 and TRBJ2-1; tentatively, D is TRBD2 (5 bases). There are 14 residues in the CDR3. The germline V gene has CDR1 MDHEN and CDR2 SYDVKM. The V gene lost 10 bases and the J gene lost 3 bases, with 16 bases spanning the gap. CDR3 nucleotides: TGTGCCACCATTAGGGCGGGTAGCTACAATGAGCAGTTCTTC. Translated: CATIRAGSYNEQFF.

This sequence joins TRBV7-2 and TRBJ1-5; D uncertain. The germline V gene has CDR1 SGHTA and CDR2 FQGNSA. The ends were cut back, 5 bases at V and 3 bases at J, with 8 bases in the middle. The CDR3 sequence is 13 residues long. CDR3 loop: CASSPDHNQPQHF. The CDR3 DNA follows: TGTGCCAGCAGCCCAGACCACAATCAGCCCCAGCATTTT.

V and J are TRBV30 and TRBJ2-5; the D gene is possibly TRBD2 (5 bases). The germline V gene encodes CDR1 GTSNPN and CDR2 SVGIG (reference sequence). Deletions cut 2 bases from V and 3 bases from J, with 16 bases between. The CDR3 is 15 amino acids. The CDR3 DNA sequence: TGTGCCTGGAGTTCCTGGACTGATCGAAAAGAGACCCAGTACTTC. It is translated as CAWSSWTDRKETQYF.

The chain uses TRBV7-9 and TRBJ1-3; D possibly corresponds to TRBD1 (5 bases). Germline CDR1 is SEHNR and CDR2 is FQNEAQ (reference sequence). The CDR3 totals 13 residues. Trimming removed 3 bases at V and 8 bases at J, with 11 bases between. CDR3 amino acids: CASSFGTTDTIYF. The CDR3 DNA reads TGTGCCAGCAGCTTTGGGACTACGGACACCATATATTTT.

This clone was observed a few times. The chain recombines TRBV7-9 with TRBJ2-7; D gene unclear. There are 14 residues in the CDR3. The V gene lost 0 bases and the J gene lost 4 bases, with 10 bases spanning the gap. Per germline, CDR1 SEHNR and CDR2 FQNEAQ (reference sequence). The CDR3 is CASSLADGRYEQYF. For the CDR3, the DNA is TGTGCCAGCAGCTTAGCCGACGGAAGATACGAGCAGTACTTC. The complete variable domain, with remaining parts taken from reference TRBV7-9 and TRBJ2-7, reads DTGVSQNPRHKITKRGQNVTFRCDPISEHNRLYWYRQTLGQGPEFLTYFQNEAQLEKSRLLSDRFSAERPKGSFSTLEIQRTEQGDSAMYLCASSLADGRYEQYFGPGTRLTVT.

V gene TRBV19 combines with J gene TRBJ1-5; TRBD1 might be the D (5 bases). Trimming removed 8 bases at V and 4 bases at J, with 18 bases between. Germline CDR1 and CDR2: LNHDA and SQIVND (reference sequence). This CDR3 region has 15 residues. CDR3 DNA sequence: TGTGCCAGTCGAGACCAGGGATCGGGGAATCAGCCCCAGCATTTT. Residues: CASRDQGSGNQPQHF.

Here the CDR3 reads CGQEKLFF. The CDR3 DNA reads TGTGGGCAAGAAAAACTGTTTTTT. The chain employs TRBV3-1 (or the pseudogene TRBV3-2) and TRBJ1-4; the D is unclear. The CDR3 consists of 8 residues. In germline, CDR1 is LGHDT, CDR2 YNNKEL (reference sequence).

This chain joins TRBV11-2 and TRBJ1-3; D not resolved. The germline V and J ends were trimmed by 4 bases and 3 bases, with 7 bases remaining between them. Germline CDR1 is SGHAT and CDR2 is FQNNGV. The CDR3 totals 13 residues. This chain's CDR3 is CASSSTNGNTIYF. The CDR3 region has the DNA TGTGCCAGCAGCTCCACGAATGGAAACACCATATATTTT.

The chain carries TRBV4-1 and TRBJ1-3; no clear D. V was clipped by 1 base and J by 0 bases, with 13 bases between them. The CDR3 consists of 17 residues. CDR1 is MGHRA and CDR2 is YSYEKL in the germline V gene. CDR3 nucleotide sequence: TGCGCCAGCAGCCAAGGAATCCAGGAGGGCTCTGGAAACACCATATATTTT. Translation: CASSQGIQEGSGNTIYF.

The chain links TRBV11-2 to TRBJ1-1; D is uncertain. CDR1 is SGHAT and CDR2 is FQNNGV in the germline V gene. The V end lost 5 bases, the J end lost 7 bases, and 17 bases lay between the germline ends. CDR3 length: 14 amino acids. The CDR3 reads CASSPTGRSSEAFF. Here the CDR3 DNA reads TGTGCCAGCAGCCCGACTGGACGCTCAAGTGAAGCTTTCTTT.